This section outlines one TCR beta chain sequence together with its context. This entry belongs to a study of blood T cell repertoires in COVID-19. Assay used: immunoSEQ multiplex PCR; TCRdb lists only in-frame clones, some missing. The sample comprises more than 100,000 clones, 65% to 90% of which are singletons, and about a tenth rests with the top ten. The source of this sequence is an elderly man with acute or convalescent COVID-19. Sequencing used peripheral blood.

Here the CDR3 DNA reads TGCGCCAGCAGAAGGGGTAATGAAAAACTGTTTTTT. Amino acid sequence: CASRRGNEKLFF. This sequence joins TRBV4-3 and TRBJ1-4, with D perhaps matching TRBD1 (5 bases). CDR3 length equals 12 residues. The V end lost 6 bases, the J end lost 4 bases, and 6 bases lay between the germline ends. CDR1 is LGHNA, CDR2 YSLEER, per germline.